Described below is a single TCR beta chain sequence and its context. Germline-derived CDR1 and CDR2 are LGHNA and YSLEER. The CDR3 sequence is 16 residues long. The ends lost 0 bases at V and 10 bases at J; junction bases unmatched: 10. This record belongs to a study of OX40 agonist ivuxolimab in advanced cancers. As for the study in general: Partial responses were achieved by three patients, one with hepatocellular carcinoma and two with cutaneous melanoma.

Repertoires were generated with immunoSEQ multiplex PCR, while TCRdb's copy carries only in-frame clones and drops some. This sample has tens of thousands of clones; approximately 73% occur once, and the top ten carry under 20%. The chain joins TRBV4-3 to TRBJ2-1; 9 positions match TRBD2. The sample consisted of CD4+ or CD8+ T cells sorted from blood, taken in a trial of the OX40 agonist ivuxolimab. The receptor was isolated from an adult with an advanced solid tumor such as melanoma, head and neck, liver or kidney cancer. CDR3 loop: CASSQDISGGLWEQFF. For the CDR3, the DNA is TGCGCCAGCAGCCAAGATATAAGCGGGGGGCTTTGGGAGCAGTTCTTC.